This T cell receptor (beta chain) stems from a study of blood T cell repertoires in COVID-19. Whole-study context: Material from acute and convalescent COVID-19 was sourced from the United States, Italy and Spain. PBMCs, B-cell-depleted T cells, or T cells were the source of the cDNA or gDNA that made up the material.

Methods used by the authors: By means of reference gene primer amplification, nucleated cell counts were estimated. Here immunoSEQ multiplex PCR was the method, and the copy in TCRdb shows in-frame clones only, minus some. V, J and clone size are taken as reported in that table, and D and trimming were inferred from the DNA itself. The sample has 40,000 to 55,000 clones; about 88% are singletons. The CDR3 covers 15 residues. Per germline, CDR1 LGHDT and CDR2 YNNKEL (reference sequence). V lost 0 bases to trimming and J lost 4 bases, with 12 bases between them. The chain has TRBV3-1 (or the pseudogene TRBV3-2) and TRBJ1-2, with D unresolved. This clonotype was obtained from a man aged 65-85 years with active COVID-19. The sequencing input was peripheral blood. The CDR3 DNA reads TGTGCCAGCAGCCAAGATCTACTGAGGGTCTATGGCTACACCTTC. The encoded protein is CASSQDLLRVYGYTF.